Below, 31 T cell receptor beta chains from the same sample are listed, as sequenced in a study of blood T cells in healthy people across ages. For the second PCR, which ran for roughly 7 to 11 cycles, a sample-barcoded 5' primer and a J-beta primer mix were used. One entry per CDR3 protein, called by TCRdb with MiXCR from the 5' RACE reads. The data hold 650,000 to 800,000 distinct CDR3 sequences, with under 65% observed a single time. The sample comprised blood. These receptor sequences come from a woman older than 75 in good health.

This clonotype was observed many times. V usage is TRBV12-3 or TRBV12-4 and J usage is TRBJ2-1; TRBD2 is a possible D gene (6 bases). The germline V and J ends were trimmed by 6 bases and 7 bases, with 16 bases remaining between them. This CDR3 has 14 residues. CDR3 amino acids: CASSREGLFNEQFF. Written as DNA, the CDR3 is TGTGCCAGCAGCCGAGAGGGACTTTTTAATGAGCAGTTCTTC.

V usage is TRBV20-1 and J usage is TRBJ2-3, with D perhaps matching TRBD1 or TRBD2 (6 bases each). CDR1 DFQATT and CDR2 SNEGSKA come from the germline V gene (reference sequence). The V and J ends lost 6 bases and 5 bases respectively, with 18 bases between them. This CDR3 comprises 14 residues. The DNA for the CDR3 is TGCAGTGCCCTAAGGGGGGCCAGGGTAGATACGCAGTATTTT. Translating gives CSALRGARVDTQYF.

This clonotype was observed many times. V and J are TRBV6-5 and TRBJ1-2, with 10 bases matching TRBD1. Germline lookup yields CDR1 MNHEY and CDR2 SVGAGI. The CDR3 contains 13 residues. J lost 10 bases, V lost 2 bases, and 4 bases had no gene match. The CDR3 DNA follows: TGTGCCAGCAGTTACCGGGACAGGGGAGTCTACACCTTC. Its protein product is CASSYRDRGVYTF.

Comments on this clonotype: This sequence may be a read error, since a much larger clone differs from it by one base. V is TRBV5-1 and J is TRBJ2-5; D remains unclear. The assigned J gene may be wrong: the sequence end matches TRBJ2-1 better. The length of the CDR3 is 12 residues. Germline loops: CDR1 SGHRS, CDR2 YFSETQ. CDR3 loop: CASSPQKETQFF. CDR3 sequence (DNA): TGCGCCAGCAGCCCTCAAAAGGAGACCCAGTTCTTC.

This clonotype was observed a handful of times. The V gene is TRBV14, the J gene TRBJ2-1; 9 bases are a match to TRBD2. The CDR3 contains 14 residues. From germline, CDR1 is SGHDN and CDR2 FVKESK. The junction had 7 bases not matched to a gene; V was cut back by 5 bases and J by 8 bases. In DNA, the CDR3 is TGTGCCAGCAGCAATAGCGGGGGTTTCGATGAGCAGTTCTTC. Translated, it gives CASSNSGGFDEQFF. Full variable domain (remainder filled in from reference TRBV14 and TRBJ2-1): EAGVTQFPSHSVIEKGQTVTLRCDPISGHDNLYWYRRVMGKEIKFLLHFVKESKQDESGMPNNRFLAERTGGTYSTLKVQPAELEDSGVYFCASSNSGGFDEQFFGPGTRLTVL.

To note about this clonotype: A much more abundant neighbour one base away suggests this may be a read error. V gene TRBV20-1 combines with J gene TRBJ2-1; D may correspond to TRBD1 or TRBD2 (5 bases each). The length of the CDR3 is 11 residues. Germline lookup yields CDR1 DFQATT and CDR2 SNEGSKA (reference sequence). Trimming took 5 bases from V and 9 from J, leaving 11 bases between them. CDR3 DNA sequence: TGCAGTGCTGGGACGCCTACTGAGCAGTTCTTC. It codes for CSAGTPTEQFF.

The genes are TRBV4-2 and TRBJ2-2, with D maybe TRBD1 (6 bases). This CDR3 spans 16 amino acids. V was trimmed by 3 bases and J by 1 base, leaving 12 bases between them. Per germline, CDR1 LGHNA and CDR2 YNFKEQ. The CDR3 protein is CASSQDRQENTGELFF. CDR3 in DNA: TGTGCCAGCAGCCAGGATCGACAGGAGAACACCGGGGAGCTGTTTTTT.

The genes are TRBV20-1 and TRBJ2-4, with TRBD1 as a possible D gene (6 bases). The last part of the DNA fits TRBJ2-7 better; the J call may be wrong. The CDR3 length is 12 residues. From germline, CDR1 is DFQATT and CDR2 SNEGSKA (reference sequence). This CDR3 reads CSASYRADEQYF. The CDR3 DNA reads TGCAGTGCTAGCTACAGGGCGGACGAGCAGTACTTC.

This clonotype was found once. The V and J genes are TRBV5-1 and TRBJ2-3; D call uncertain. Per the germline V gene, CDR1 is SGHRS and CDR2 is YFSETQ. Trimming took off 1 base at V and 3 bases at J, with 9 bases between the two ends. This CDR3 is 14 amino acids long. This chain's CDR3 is CASSLMEPTDTQYF. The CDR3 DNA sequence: TGCGCCAGCAGCTTGATGGAGCCAACAGATACGCAGTATTTT.

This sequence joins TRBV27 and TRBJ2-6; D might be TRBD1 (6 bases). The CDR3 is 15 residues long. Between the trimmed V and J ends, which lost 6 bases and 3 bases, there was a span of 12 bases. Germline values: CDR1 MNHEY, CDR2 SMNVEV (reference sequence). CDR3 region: CASRFRGDGANVLTF. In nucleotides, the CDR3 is TGTGCCAGCAGATTCAGGGGAGATGGGGCCAACGTCCTGACTTTC.

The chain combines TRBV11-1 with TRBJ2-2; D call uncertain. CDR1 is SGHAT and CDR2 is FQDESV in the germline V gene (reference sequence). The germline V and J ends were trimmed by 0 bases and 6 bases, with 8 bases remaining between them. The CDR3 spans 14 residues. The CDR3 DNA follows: TGTGCCAGCAGCTTAGCAGTTCGGGCCGGGGAGCTGTTTTTT. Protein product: CASSLAVRAGELFF.

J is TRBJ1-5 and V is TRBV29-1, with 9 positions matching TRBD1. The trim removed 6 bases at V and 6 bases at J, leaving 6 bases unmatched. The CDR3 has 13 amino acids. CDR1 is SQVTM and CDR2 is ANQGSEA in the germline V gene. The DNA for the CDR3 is TGCAGCGTCGTCACAGGGGGCGGTCAGCCCCAGCATTTT. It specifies CSVVTGGGQPQHF.

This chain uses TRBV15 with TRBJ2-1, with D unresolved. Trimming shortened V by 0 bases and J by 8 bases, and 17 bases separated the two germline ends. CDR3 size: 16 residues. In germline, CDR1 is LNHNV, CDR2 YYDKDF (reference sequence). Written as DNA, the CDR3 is TGTGCCACCAGCAGAGATAAGGCTAGAAGGGTCGATGAGCAGTTCTTC. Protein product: CATSRDKARRVDEQFF. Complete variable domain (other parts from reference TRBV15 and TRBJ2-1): DAMVIQNPRYQVTQFGKPVTLSCSQTLNHNVMYWYQQKSSQAPKLLFHYYDKDFNNEADTPDNFQSRRPNTSFCFLDIRSPGLGDTAMYLCATSRDKARRVDEQFFGPGTRLTVL.

The CDR3 sequence: CASSKERGQATYEQYF. The DNA of the CDR3 is TGTGCCAGCAGCAAAGAGCGGGGACAGGCGACCTACGAGCAGTACTTC. The chain recombines TRBV21-1 with TRBJ2-7; TRBD1 is the table's D call and was not checked against the DNA. TRBV21-1 is given as a pseudogene. The CDR3 is made up of 16 amino acids.

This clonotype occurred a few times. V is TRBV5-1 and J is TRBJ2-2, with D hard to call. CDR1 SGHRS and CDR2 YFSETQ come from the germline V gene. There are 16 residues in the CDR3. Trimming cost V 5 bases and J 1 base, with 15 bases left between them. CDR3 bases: TGCGCCAGCAGTGGAGCGTTTTGGGTGAACACCGGGGAGCTGTTTTTT. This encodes CASSGAFWVNTGELFF.

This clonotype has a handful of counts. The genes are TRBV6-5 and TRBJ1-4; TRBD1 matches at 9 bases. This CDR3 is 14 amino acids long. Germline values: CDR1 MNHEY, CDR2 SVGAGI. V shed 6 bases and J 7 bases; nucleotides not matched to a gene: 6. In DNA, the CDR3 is TGTGCCAGCAGCTCCGGGACAGGGATTGAAAAACTGTTTTTT. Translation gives CASSSGTGIEKLFF.

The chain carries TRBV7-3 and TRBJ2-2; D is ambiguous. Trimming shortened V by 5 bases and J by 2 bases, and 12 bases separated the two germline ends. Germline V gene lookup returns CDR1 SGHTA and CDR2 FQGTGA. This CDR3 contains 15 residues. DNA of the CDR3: TGTGCCAGCAGCCCCCTGCCGGGTAACACCGGGGAGCTGTTTTTT. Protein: CASSPLPGNTGELFF.

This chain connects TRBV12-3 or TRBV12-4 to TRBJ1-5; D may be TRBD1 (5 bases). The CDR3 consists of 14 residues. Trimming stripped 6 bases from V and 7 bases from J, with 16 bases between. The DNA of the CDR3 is TGTGCCAGCAGGCCGGCCGGGACCCAGCAGCCCCAGCATTTT. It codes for CASRPAGTQQPQHF.

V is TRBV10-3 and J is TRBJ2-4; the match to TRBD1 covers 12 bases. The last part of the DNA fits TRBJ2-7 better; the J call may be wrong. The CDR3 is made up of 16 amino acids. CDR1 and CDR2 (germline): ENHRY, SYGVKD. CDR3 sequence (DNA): TGTGCCACCGGTGGGACAGGGGGCTTTTTAAGGTCCGAGCAGTACTTC. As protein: CATGGTGGFLRSEQYF.

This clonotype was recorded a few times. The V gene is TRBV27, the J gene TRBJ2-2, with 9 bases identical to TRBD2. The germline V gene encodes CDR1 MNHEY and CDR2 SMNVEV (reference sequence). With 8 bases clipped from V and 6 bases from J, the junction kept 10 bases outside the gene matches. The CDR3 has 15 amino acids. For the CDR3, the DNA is TGTGCCAGCTCCTTTTCGGGACTAGCATCCGGGGAGCTGTTTTTT. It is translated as CASSFSGLASGELFF.

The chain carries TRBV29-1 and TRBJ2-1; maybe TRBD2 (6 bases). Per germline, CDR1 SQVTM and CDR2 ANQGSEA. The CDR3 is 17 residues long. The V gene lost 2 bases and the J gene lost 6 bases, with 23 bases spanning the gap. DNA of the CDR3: TGCAGCGTTGAATGGGCAGGCCGACGAGCGGGTGCCAATGAGCAGTTCTTC. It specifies CSVEWAGRRAGANEQFF.

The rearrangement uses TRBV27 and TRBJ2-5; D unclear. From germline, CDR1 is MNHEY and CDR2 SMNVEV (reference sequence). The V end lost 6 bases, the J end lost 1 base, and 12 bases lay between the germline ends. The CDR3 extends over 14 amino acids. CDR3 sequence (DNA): TGTGCCAGCAGCCTGTGGTCGGGCCAAGAGACCCAGTACTTC. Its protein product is CASSLWSGQETQYF.

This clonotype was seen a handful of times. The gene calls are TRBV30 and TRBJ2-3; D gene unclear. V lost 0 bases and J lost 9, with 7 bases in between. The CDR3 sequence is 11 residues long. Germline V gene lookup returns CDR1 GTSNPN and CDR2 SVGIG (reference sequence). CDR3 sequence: CAWSVGWTQYF. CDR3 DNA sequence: TGTGCCTGGAGTGTAGGATGGACGCAGTATTTT.

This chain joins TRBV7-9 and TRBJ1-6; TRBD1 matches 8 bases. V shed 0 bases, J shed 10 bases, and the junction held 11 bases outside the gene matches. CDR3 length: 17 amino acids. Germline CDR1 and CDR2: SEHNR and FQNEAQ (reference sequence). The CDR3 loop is CASSLAKRQGLESPLHF. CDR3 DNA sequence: TGTGCCAGCAGCTTAGCGAAAAGACAGGGGTTGGAATCACCCCTCCACTTT.

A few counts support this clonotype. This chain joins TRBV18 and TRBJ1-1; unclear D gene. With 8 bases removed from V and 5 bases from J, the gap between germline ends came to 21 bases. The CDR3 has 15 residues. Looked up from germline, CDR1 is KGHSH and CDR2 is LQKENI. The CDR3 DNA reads TGTGCCAGCACATCTGGCCCGGGGTTGGGGACTGAAGCTTTCTTT. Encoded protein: CASTSGPGLGTEAFF.

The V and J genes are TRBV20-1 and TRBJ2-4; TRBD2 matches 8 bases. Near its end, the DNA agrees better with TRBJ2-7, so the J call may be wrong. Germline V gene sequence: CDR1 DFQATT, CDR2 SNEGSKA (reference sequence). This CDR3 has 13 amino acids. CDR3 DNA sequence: TGCAGTGCTAGTACTAGCGGCTTCTACGAGCAGTACTTC. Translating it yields CSASTSGFYEQYF.

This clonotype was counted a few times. The CDR3, as DNA: TGTGCCAGCAGTTTAAGCACTGAAGCTTTCTTT. It is translated as CASSLSTEAFF. This sequence joins TRBV13 and TRBJ1-1; D is undetermined. Trimming took off 6 bases at V and 4 bases at J, with 6 bases between the two ends. Germline assignment: CDR1 PRHDT and CDR2 FYEKMQ (reference sequence). This CDR3 is built from 11 residues. Full variable domain (remainder filled in from reference TRBV13 and TRBJ1-1): AAGVIQSPRHLIKEKRETATLKCYPIPRHDTVYWYQQGPGQDPQFLISFYEKMQSDKGSIPDRFSAQQFSDYHSELNMSSLELGDSALYFCASSLSTEAFFGQGTRLTVV.

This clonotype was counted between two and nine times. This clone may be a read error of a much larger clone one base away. This CDR3 reads CSATPGRAYNEQYF. In nucleotides, the CDR3 is TGCAGTGCTACCCCCGGGAGGGCCTACAATGAGCAGTACTTC. The rearrangement links TRBV20-1 to TRBJ2-5; 8 nucleotides agree with TRBD2. Germline lookup yields CDR1 DFQATT and CDR2 SNEGSKA (reference sequence). The J segment lost 11 bases and the V segment lost 4 bases, leaving 15 bases of the junction unmatched. The CDR3 spans 14 residues.

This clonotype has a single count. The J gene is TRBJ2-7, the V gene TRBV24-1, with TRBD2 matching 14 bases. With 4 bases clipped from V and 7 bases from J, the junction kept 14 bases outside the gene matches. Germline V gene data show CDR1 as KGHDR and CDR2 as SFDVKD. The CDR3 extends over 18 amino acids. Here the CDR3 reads CATSESGTSGSHDNEQYF. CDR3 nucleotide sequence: TGTGCCACCAGTGAGAGTGGGACTAGCGGGAGTCACGACAATGAGCAGTACTTC.

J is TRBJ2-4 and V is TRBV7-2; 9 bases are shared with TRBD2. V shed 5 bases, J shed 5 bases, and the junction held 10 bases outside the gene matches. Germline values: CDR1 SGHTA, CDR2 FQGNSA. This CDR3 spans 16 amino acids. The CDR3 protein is CASSPGAGGPQNIQYF. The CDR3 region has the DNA TGTGCCAGCAGCCCTGGGGCGGGGGGGCCCCAAAACATTCAGTACTTC.

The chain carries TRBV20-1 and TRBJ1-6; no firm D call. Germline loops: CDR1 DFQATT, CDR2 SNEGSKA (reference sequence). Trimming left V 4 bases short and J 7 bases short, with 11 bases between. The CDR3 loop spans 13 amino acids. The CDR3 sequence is CSAIGRLNSPLHF. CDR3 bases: TGCAGTGCTATCGGCAGGTTGAATTCACCCCTCCACTTT.